Reported below is one TCR beta chain. This CDR3 spans 14 amino acids. V dropped 2 bases and J dropped 4; count of bases not matched to a gene: 4. Germline assignment: CDR1 MDHEN and CDR2 SYDVKM. The data stem from a study of blood T cell repertoires in COVID-19. Across the whole study: Collection of acute and convalescent COVID-19 samples took place in the United States, Italy and Spain. Sample material is recorded as cDNA or gDNA derived from T cells, B-cell-depleted T cells, or PBMCs.

Sequencing used immunoSEQ multiplex PCR; TCRdb keeps in-frame clones, though not all of them. The sample has some 97,000 clones, just over 85% seen once; the top ten hold approximately 5%. Sample: peripheral blood. The chain recombines TRBV28 with TRBJ1-2; 7 bases match TRBD1. This clonotype was sampled from a human donor in a cohort sampled during active COVID-19. The CDR3 DNA reads as TGTGCCAGCAGTTTAAGGGGGCTGGGCTATGGCTACACCTTC. It specifies CASSLRGLGYGYTF.